One and the same sample provided the 31 T cell receptor beta chains below, sequenced in a study of shared clonotypes between healthy human individuals (dated by TCRdb to the early 2020s). Library preparation employed the immunoSEQ multiplex PCR assay. TCRdb obtained this table from immuneACCESS and retained in-frame rearrangements with V and J assigned. These tables miss some clones; where compared with another copy, unresolved V genes account for less than half of the shortfall, and the remainder is unexplained. The sample profile shows under 850,000 clones; 80% to 95% of them were found once. The ten most abundant clones make up less than 25% of the sample. For the CD8 naive samples, CD45RO-negative cells were positively selected for CCR7, yielding a CD45RA+CCR7+ population from which TemRA cells were excluded. What was sequenced was naive CD8+ T cells sorted from blood. The label giving this sample's cell subset or site can be read as: CD45RA+CCR7+. Receptors were obtained from a man aged 25-45 years in good health.

The rearrangement joins TRBV11-2 to TRBJ2-3; 9 bases align to TRBD2. This CDR3 has 16 residues. V shed 6 bases and J 2 bases; nucleotides not matched to a gene: 9. Germline V gives CDR1 SGHAT, CDR2 FQNNGV. The CDR3 loop reads CASSSTLAGVTDTQYF. CDR3 in DNA: TGTGCCAGCAGTTCGACCTTAGCGGGAGTCACAGATACGCAGTATTTT.

This sequence joins TRBV7-8 and TRBJ2-7, with 14 bases aligning to TRBD2. The CDR3 is 17 amino acids. Trimming at V came to 5 bases and at J to 5 bases, leaving 11 bases not matched to a gene. CDR1 and CDR2 from the germline V gene are SGHVS and FQNEAQ. In nucleotides, the CDR3 is TGTGCCAGCAGCACAGGACTAGCGGGAGGCCAACACCACGAGCAGTACTTC. This encodes CASSTGLAGGQHHEQYF.

The chain has TRBV27 and TRBJ2-1; no firm D call. The germline V gene has CDR1 MNHEY and CDR2 SMNVEV (reference sequence). The CDR3 is 14 residues long. Trimming pared 3 bases from V and 9 bases from J, leaving 15 bases between. The CDR3 reads CASSFLSTSGEQFF. DNA for the CDR3: TGTGCCAGCAGTTTCTTATCTACCTCGGGTGAGCAGTTCTTC.

This chain joins TRBV9 and TRBJ2-7, with 7 bases fitting TRBD2. Germline V gene sequence: CDR1 SGDLS, CDR2 YYNGEE. With 4 bases clipped from V and 5 bases from J, the junction kept 12 bases outside the gene matches. CDR3 length: 15 residues. The CDR3 sequence is CASSRRGGSNDEQYF. The CDR3 coding sequence is TGTGCCAGCAGCAGGAGGGGAGGGAGTAACGACGAGCAGTACTTC. The whole variable domain, filled in from reference TRBV9 and TRBJ2-7, reads DSGVTQTPKHLITATGQRVTLRCSPRSGDLSVYWYQQSLDQGLQFLIQYYNGEERAKGNILERFSAQQFPDLHSELNLSSLELGDSALYFCASSRRGGSNDEQYFGPGTRLTVT.

V gene TRBV28 combines with J gene TRBJ2-5; D is perhaps TRBD1 (6 bases). The CDR3 is 16 amino acids. V gave up 3 bases and J gave up 4 bases, with 18 bases separating them. Germline V gene lookup returns CDR1 MDHEN and CDR2 SYDVKM. The CDR3 bases are TGTGCCAGCAGTTTCGTAGACAGGTCCCGTGGAGAGACCCAGTACTTC. Translating gives CASSFVDRSRGETQYF.

This clone was seen many times. The V call is TRBV28, the J call TRBJ1-5; D unclear. V dropped 5 bases and J dropped 1 base, with 9 bases sitting between them. There are 14 residues in the CDR3. CDR1 and CDR2 (germline): MDHEN, SYDVKM. As DNA, the CDR3 is TGTGCCAGCAGTGGATCCGTGAGCAATCAGCCCCAGCATTTT. Its protein product is CASSGSVSNQPQHF.

The rearrangement links TRBV6-5 to TRBJ1-3; no reliable D call. Trimming removed 6 bases at V and 0 bases at J, with 12 bases between. Germline lookup yields CDR1 MNHEY and CDR2 SVGAGI. This CDR3 region has 15 residues. The CDR3 here is CASSPGMGSGNTIYF. The CDR3 coding sequence is TGTGCCAGCAGCCCGGGTATGGGCTCTGGAAACACCATATATTTT.

V and J are TRBV7-9 and TRBJ2-7, with 8 bases matching TRBD1. From germline, CDR1 is SEHNR and CDR2 FQNEAQ (reference sequence). The CDR3 is made up of 14 amino acids. V gave up 3 bases and J gave up 4 bases; unmatched junction bases: 5. CDR3 region: CASSFETGEYEQYF. The CDR3 nucleotides read TGTGCCAGCAGCTTTGAGACAGGGGAGTACGAGCAGTACTTC.

The rearrangement uses TRBV4-1 and TRBJ1-4, with 9 positions matching TRBD1. Germline V gene sequence: CDR1 MGHRA, CDR2 YSYEKL. The CDR3 is made up of 18 amino acids. V shed 5 bases, J shed 4 bases, and the junction held 14 bases outside the gene matches. CDR3 coding DNA: TGCGCCAGCAGCGGCAAGGGACAGGGAGGGGCTGATAATGAAAAACTGTTTTTT. Its translation: CASSGKGQGGADNEKLFF.

This clone was observed once. V usage is TRBV4-2 and J usage is TRBJ2-3, with 8 bases that match TRBD2. The CDR3 totals 16 residues. Germline V gives CDR1 LGHNA, CDR2 YNFKEQ. The V and J ends lost 0 bases and 6 bases, in that order; junction bases with no gene match: 8. Written as DNA, the CDR3 is TGTGCCAGCAGCCAAGAAGGGACGGGAGGGGCGGATACGCAGTATTTT. The encoded protein is CASSQEGTGGADTQYF.

This chain joins TRBV6-5 and TRBJ1-5; D gene unclear. V was cut by 4 bases and J by 2 bases, with 12 bases left in between. The V gene's germline CDR1 is MNHEY and CDR2 SVGAGI. This CDR3 is 15 amino acids long. Here the CDR3 reads CASSSGGFRNQPQHF. The CDR3 DNA follows: TGTGCCAGCAGTTCGGGAGGGTTCCGCAATCAGCCCCAGCATTTT.

The chain employs TRBV28 and TRBJ2-1; D possibly matches TRBD1 or TRBD2 (5 bases each). CDR3 length: 16 residues. The V and J ends lost 3 bases and 2 bases respectively, with 14 bases between them. Looked up from germline, CDR1 is MDHEN and CDR2 is SYDVKM. The CDR3 region has the DNA TGTGCCAGCAGTTTTGATATGGGGGTCGCCTACAATGAGCAGTTCTTC. The encoded protein is CASSFDMGVAYNEQFF.

The V call is TRBV5-1, the J call TRBJ2-5; D might be TRBD1 or TRBD2, each matching 6 bases. V was shortened by 4 bases and J by 4 bases, with 20 bases between the two germline ends. CDR1 and CDR2 (germline): SGHRS, YFSETQ. The CDR3 length is 16 residues. The CDR3 here is CASSGWGAVAGETQYF. CDR3 sequence (DNA): TGCGCCAGCAGCGGGTGGGGGGCCGTGGCAGGAGAGACCCAGTACTTC.

The rearrangement uses TRBV6-6 and TRBJ1-5; D unresolved. V was cut by 6 bases and J by 0 bases, with 9 bases left in between. The CDR3 is 14 residues long. CDR1 is MNHNY and CDR2 is SVGAGI in the germline V gene (reference sequence). The CDR3 region has the DNA TGTGCCAGCAGCAACCGGGATAGCAATCAGCCCCAGCATTTT. Protein: CASSNRDSNQPQHF.

The J gene is TRBJ2-1, the V gene TRBV27, with 15 bases aligning to TRBD2. This CDR3 spans 16 amino acids. CDR1 MNHEY and CDR2 SMNVEV come from the germline V gene (reference sequence). Trimming at V came to 5 bases and at J to 6 bases, leaving 5 bases not matched to a gene. The CDR3 loop reads CASSGGLAGGFNEQFF. The DNA of the CDR3 is TGTGCCAGCAGTGGGGGACTAGCGGGGGGATTCAATGAGCAGTTCTTC.

The chain links TRBV29-1 to TRBJ2-2; D ambiguous. The CDR3 sequence is 12 residues long. Looked up from germline, CDR1 is SQVTM and CDR2 is ANQGSEA. The V gene lost 5 bases and the J gene lost 1 base, with 5 bases spanning the gap. The chain's CDR3 is CSVFGNTGELFF. The CDR3 nucleotides are TGCAGCGTTTTCGGGAACACCGGGGAGCTGTTTTTT.

As for this clone: Just one base apart from a much larger clone, this may be a read error. The V gene is TRBV2, the J gene TRBJ2-7, with D unclear. This CDR3 is built from 10 residues. The V and J ends lost 4 bases and 3 bases respectively, with 1 base between them. Germline CDR1 is SNHLY and CDR2 is FYNNEI. The CDR3 DNA reads TGTGCCAGCAGTGTCTACGAGCAGTACTTC. Translating gives CASSVYEQYF.

Notes on this clone: Distinct nucleotide sequences in the sample also encode this CDR3. V gene TRBV5-1 combines with J gene TRBJ2-7; maybe TRBD1 (6 bases). V was clipped by 3 bases and J by 3 bases, with 10 bases between them. This CDR3 comprises 13 residues. CDR1 and CDR2 from the germline V gene are SGHRS and YFSETQ. The CDR3 DNA reads as TGCGCCAGCAGCTGGGGGCCAGACTACGAGCAGTACTTC. Translating it yields CASSWGPDYEQYF.

There are many counts of this clone. The chain has TRBV10-2 and TRBJ1-2; D not resolved. CDR3 length: 14 residues. The germline CDR1 and CDR2 sequences are WSHSY and SAAADI. V lost 2 bases, J lost 0 bases, and 7 bases lay in between. The CDR3 DNA reads as TGCGCCAGCAGTGAGGACGGAGCTAACTATGGCTACACCTTC. Translating gives CASSEDGANYGYTF.

The chain joins TRBV18 to TRBJ2-7; D unclear. This CDR3 comprises 11 residues. The germline V gene has CDR1 KGHSH and CDR2 LQKENI. Trimming stripped 2 bases from V and 12 bases from J, with 11 bases between. The CDR3 sequence is CASSPKDSLYF. The CDR3, as DNA: TGTGCCAGCTCACCAAAAGATTCGCTGTACTTC. Supplemented by reference TRBV18 and TRBJ2-7, the full variable domain reads NAGVMQNPRHLVRRRGQEARLRCSPMKGHSHVYWYRQLPEEGLKFMVYLQKENIIDESGMPKERFSAEFPKEGPSILRIQQVVRGDSAAYFCASSPKDSLYFGPGTRLTVT.

The rearrangement joins TRBV28 to TRBJ1-5; D gene unclear. The germline V and J ends were trimmed by 6 bases and 7 bases, with 13 bases remaining between them. The CDR3 runs 13 residues. Germline V gives CDR1 MDHEN, CDR2 SYDVKM. CDR3 residues: CASSPPRMQPQHF. The CDR3 coding sequence is TGTGCCAGCAGCCCCCCCCGGATGCAGCCCCAGCATTTT.

The CDR3 sequence is CSVSFDLGYSREGELFF. The CDR3 bases are TGCAGCGTTTCCTTTGATCTGGGGTATTCTCGGGAAGGGGAGCTGTTTTTT. The V call is TRBV29-1, the J call TRBJ2-2, with D perhaps matching TRBD2 (5 bases). In germline, CDR1 is SQVTM, CDR2 ANQGSEA. The CDR3 runs 17 residues. With 5 bases removed from V and 8 bases from J, the gap between germline ends came to 27 bases.

The chain employs TRBV10-3 and TRBJ1-2; D is ambiguous. The CDR3 has 12 residues. Per the germline V gene, CDR1 is ENHRY and CDR2 is SYGVKD. V lost 6 bases and J lost 4, with 9 bases in between. Written as DNA, the CDR3 is TGTGCCATCAGAACAGTCGCCTATGGCTACACCTTC. Protein product: CAIRTVAYGYTF.

The chain has TRBV7-3 and TRBJ2-1; 15 positions match TRBD2. Germline V gene data show CDR1 as SGHTA and CDR2 as FQGTGA. V trimming: 0 bases; J trimming: 8 bases; junction bases outside the gene matches: 5. The CDR3 runs to 17 residues. CDR3: CASSLTGLAGGPDEQFF. The DNA for the CDR3 is TGTGCCAGCAGCTTAACCGGACTAGCGGGAGGGCCGGATGAGCAGTTCTTC.

This sequence joins TRBV5-6 and TRBJ1-1; TRBD1 might be the D (5 bases). Germline V gene lookup returns CDR1 SGHDT and CDR2 YYEEEE. V was clipped by 3 bases and J by 4 bases, with 13 bases between them. The CDR3 consists of 14 residues. The CDR3 loop reads CASSSWGGSTEAFF. The CDR3 DNA is TGTGCCAGCAGCTCCTGGGGGGGTAGCACTGAAGCTTTCTTT.

This clone occurred once. CDR3 in amino acids: CASSSGTSGMETQYF. The DNA of the CDR3 is TGTGCCAGCAGCTCTGGGACTAGCGGGATGGAGACCCAGTACTTC. The chain uses TRBV7-9 and TRBJ2-5, with 13 bases lining up with TRBD2. CDR3 size: 15 residues. The ends lost 4 bases at V and 5 bases at J; junction bases unmatched: 4. CDR1 and CDR2 (germline): SEHNR, FQNEAQ (reference sequence).

J is TRBJ2-4 and V is TRBV2; D may correspond to TRBD1 or TRBD2 (5 bases each). The V gene's germline CDR1 is SNHLY and CDR2 FYNNEI. V was clipped by 8 bases and J by 3 bases, with 11 bases between them. The CDR3 runs to 13 residues. The CDR3 loop reads CASPGTGKNIQYF. In nucleotides, the CDR3 is TGTGCCAGCCCCGGGACGGGCAAAAACATTCAGTACTTC.

The V and J genes are TRBV28 and TRBJ1-2; 10 bases agree with TRBD1. There are 15 residues in the CDR3. After removal of 3 bases from V and 4 bases from J, the junction contained 5 bases not matched to a gene. Germline values: CDR1 MDHEN, CDR2 SYDVKM. The CDR3 coding sequence is TGTGCCAGCAGTTTCGGGACAGGGGTATTCTATGGCTACACCTTC. This gives the protein CASSFGTGVFYGYTF.

Comments on this clone: This sample also contains other DNA sequences that code for the same CDR3. The chain links TRBV27 to TRBJ2-1, with D perhaps matching TRBD2 (6 bases). V was clipped by 1 base and J by 8 bases, with 12 bases between them. The CDR3 runs to 14 residues. The germline CDR1 and CDR2 sequences are MNHEY and SMNVEV (reference sequence). The CDR3 bases are TGTGCCAGCAGTTTATTCGGGAGTGGCGATGAGCAGTTCTTC. Amino acid sequence: CASSLFGSGDEQFF.

J is TRBJ2-7 and V is TRBV19, with a possible D match to TRBD1 (7 bases). The V end lost 1 base, the J end lost 2 bases, and 18 bases lay between the germline ends. The germline V gene has CDR1 LNHDA and CDR2 SQIVND (reference sequence). There are 17 residues in the CDR3. CDR3: CASSIGFPGGTAYEQYF. The CDR3 DNA is TGTGCCAGTAGTATAGGTTTCCCCGGCGGGACAGCCTACGAGCAGTACTTC.

This clone was seen only once. Different DNA sequences within this sample yield the same CDR3. This rearrangement joins TRBV5-1 to TRBJ2-7, with D perhaps matching TRBD2 (6 bases). Per the germline V gene, CDR1 is SGHRS and CDR2 is YFSETQ. With 0 bases removed from V and 0 bases from J, the gap between germline ends came to 7 bases. The length of the CDR3 is 14 residues. The CDR3 is CASSLGSGSYEQYF. CDR3 nucleotides: TGCGCCAGCAGCTTGGGTAGCGGCTCCTACGAGCAGTACTTC.